A selection of T cell receptor beta chains follows, all from one sample in a study of blood T cell repertoires in COVID-19. Profiled with immunoSEQ multiplex PCR; TCRdb holds only in-frame clones, not every one. This table holds about 300,000 clones, roughly 89% found once. Input material: peripheral blood. These receptors originate from a woman aged 25 to 45 with COVID-19, enrolled during active disease. Both conserved end residues are part of each CDR3. The order of the fields is clone size, D gene, J gene, V gene, CDR3 protein, CDR3 DNA. A D gene is named only where the DNA matches it firmly. Where a row states a size, it is once, few, many or the class of an expanded clone; other rows omit it.

NA	NA	TRBJ2-1	TRBV7-6	CASSLGIRQGKGNEQFF	TGTGCCAGCAGCTTAGGTATTAGGCAGGGGAAGGGGAATGAGCAGTTCTTC
NA	NA	TRBJ1-1	TRBV7-8	CASSLGGVNTEAFF	TGTGCCAGCAGCTTAGGCGGGGTGAACACTGAAGCTTTCTTT
NA	NA	TRBJ1-1	TRBV7-9	CASSLAAGLNTEAFF	TGTGCCAGCAGCTTAGCGGCAGGGTTGAACACTGAAGCTTTCTTT
few	NA	TRBJ1-1	TRBV29-1	CSVPGRGEAFF	TGCAGCGTTCCAGGGAGGGGTGAAGCTTTCTTT
NA	NA	TRBJ1-2	TRBV16	CASSPPGLDGYTF	TGTGCCAGCAGCCCCCCAGGTCTCGATGGCTACACCTTC
NA	NA	TRBJ1-2	TRBV10-3	CAINPVLGGGYTF	TGTGCCATCAACCCGGTTCTAGGCGGTGGCTACACCTTC
NA	TRBD1	TRBJ1-6	TRBV12-3/TRBV12-4	CASSRTGALGLHF	TGTGCCAGCAGTAGGACAGGGGCCCTTGGACTCCACTTT
NA	NA	TRBJ2-4	TRBV19	CASSIDGGGDIQYF	TGTGCCAGTAGTATAGATGGAGGGGGGGACATTCAGTACTTC
NA	NA	TRBJ1-1	TRBV7-9	CASSPDSGTEAFF	TGTGCCAGCAGCCCCGACAGTGGCACTGAAGCTTTCTTT
NA	NA	TRBJ2-1	TRBV15	CATSAFDSYNEQFF	TGTGCCACCAGCGCCTTTGACAGTTACAATGAGCAGTTCTTC
NA	TRBD2	TRBJ2-1	TRBV7-2	CASSGTSGDYNEQFF	TGTGCCAGCAGCGGGACTAGCGGGGACTACAATGAGCAGTTCTTC
few	TRBD1	TRBJ2-2	TRBV4-2	CASSQSGQGAGELFF	TGTGCCAGCAGCCAATCAGGACAGGGGGCCGGGGAGCTGTTTTTT
NA	NA	TRBJ2-3	TRBV7-2	CASSLSQGDTQYF	TGTGCCAGCAGCTTATCACAGGGAGATACGCAGTATTTT
NA	NA	TRBJ1-4	TRBV28	CASSRTPSSLNEKLFF	TGTGCCAGCAGTAGGACACCCTCTAGTCTTAATGAAAAACTGTTTTTT
NA	TRBD2	TRBJ2-1	TRBV27	CASSTSSPGLAGRNEQFF	TGTGCCAGCAGTACCTCTTCCCCGGGACTAGCGGGGAGAAATGAGCAGTTCTTC
NA	TRBD1	TRBJ1-6	TRBV6-5	CASRETGVSSPLHF	TGTGCCAGCAGAGAGACAGGGGTTAGTTCACCCCTCCACTTT
NA	NA	TRBJ1-6	TRBV3-1/TRBV3-2	CASSQRTSGRGSSPLHF	TGTGCCAGCAGCCAACGGACCAGTGGCAGGGGAAGTTCACCCCTCCACTTT
NA	NA	TRBJ1-1	TRBV5-5	CASSSSPQGLTPEAFF	TGTGCCAGCAGCTCCTCTCCCCAGGGACTTACCCCTGAAGCTTTCTTT
NA	NA	TRBJ1-1	TRBV5-5	CASSINRVTEAFF	TGTGCCAGCAGCATAAACAGGGTCACTGAAGCTTTCTTT
NA	NA	TRBJ1-6	TRBV7-9	CASSLYGTSPLHF	TGTGCCAGCAGCTTATATGGCACCTCACCCCTCCACTTT
once	NA	TRBJ2-2	TRBV11-2	CASSLWAGMPGELFF	TGTGCCAGCAGCTTATGGGCGGGGATGCCTGGGGAGCTGTTTTTT
once	TRBD1	TRBJ1-2	TRBV7-2	CASSTGQGRFYGYTF	TGTGCCAGCAGCACCGGACAGGGGAGGTTCTATGGCTACACCTTC
NA	TRBD1	TRBJ2-4	TRBV6-6	CASSRAAGQGKNIQYF	TGTGCCAGCAGTCGAGCAGCGGGACAGGGAAAAAACATTCAGTACTTC
NA	NA	TRBJ2-7	TRBV27	CASSLSGQPLIHEQYF	TGTGCCAGCAGTTTATCCGGACAGCCGCTGATCCACGAGCAGTACTTC
once	NA	TRBJ1-4	TRBV28	CASSTYDRLTTNEKLFF	TGTGCCAGCAGTACCTACGACAGGTTAACAACTAATGAAAAACTGTTTTTT
NA	NA	TRBJ2-3	TRBV9	CASSVLSRTDTQYF	TGTGCCAGCAGCGTTTTGTCTCGCACAGATACGCAGTATTTT
NA	NA	TRBJ2-1	TRBV6-5	CASSYSTGGYSEQFF	TGTGCCAGCAGTTACTCCACAGGAGGGTACAGTGAGCAGTTCTTC
NA	NA	TRBJ2-3	TRBV15	CATSRDGEAADTQYF	TGTGCCACCAGCAGAGATGGGGAGGCTGCAGATACGCAGTATTTT
NA	TRBD1	TRBJ2-1	TRBV5-1	CASGEWGQGMRATYNEQFF	TGCGCCAGCGGAGAATGGGGACAGGGAATGCGGGCAACCTACAATGAGCAGTTCTTC
NA	NA	TRBJ1-5	TRBV11-2	CASSLAQADQPQHF	TGTGCCAGCAGCTTAGCCCAGGCTGATCAGCCCCAGCATTTT
NA	TRBD1	TRBJ1-3	TRBV5-1	CASSQGQGNTIYF	TGCGCCAGCAGCCAGGGACAGGGAAACACCATATATTTT
once	NA	TRBJ1-1	TRBV28	CASSLVGAEAFF	TGTGCCAGCAGTTTGGTGGGAGCTGAAGCTTTCTTT
NA	NA	TRBJ2-7	TRBV11-3	CASSLEQGNSEQYF	TGTGCCAGCAGCTTAGAACAGGGTAACAGCGAGCAGTACTTC
NA	NA	TRBJ1-3	TRBV6-6	CASTRSPGAGNTIYF	TGTGCCAGCACCCGGTCCCCAGGCGCTGGAAACACCATATATTTT
NA	TRBD1	TRBJ1-5	TRBV5-4	CARPGGGNQPQHF	TGTGCCAGGCCAGGGGGAGGCAATCAGCCCCAGCATTTT
NA	TRBD2	TRBJ2-3	TRBV5-1	CASSLESSGGADTQYF	TGCGCCAGCAGCTTGGAGAGTAGCGGGGGGGCAGATACGCAGTATTTT
NA	NA	TRBJ1-2	TRBV6-6	CASRETGHYGYTF	TGTGCCAGCAGAGAAACAGGGCACTATGGCTACACCTTC
NA	NA	TRBJ1-4	TRBV4-1	CASSQDWAGEYEKLFF	TGCGCCAGCAGCCAAGATTGGGCAGGGGAGTACGAAAAACTGTTTTTT
NA	NA	TRBJ2-3	TRBV4-2	CASSQDLKATTDTQYF	TGTGCCAGCAGCCAAGATCTGAAAGCGACCACAGATACGCAGTATTTT
NA	NA	TRBJ2-1	TRBV15	CATHDGQGDNEQFF	TGTGCCACCCACGACGGGCAGGGCGACAATGAGCAGTTCTTC
NA	NA	TRBJ1-2	TRBV7-9	CASSLNSNYGYTF	TGTGCCAGCAGCTTGAACAGCAACTATGGCTACACCTTC